The following is a T cell receptor beta chain sequence with its context. What antigen it recognizes has not been identified. No much larger clone is present one base from it, and per-base qualities are unavailable. Counted from cysteine to phenylalanine, this CDR3 has 16 amino acids. This entry keeps only the CDR3 DNA: 48 bases, framed from base 1. Looking up the germline V gene yields CDR1 SGHRS and CDR2 YFSETQ. V is cut by 4 bases and J by 0 bases, and the space between the germline ends is 14 bases. TCRbeta CDR3 regions were amplified from genomic DNA using the immunoSEQ Assay, a bias-controlled multiplex PCR. Turning to the authors' computational methods: Nucleated cell counts per sample were estimated from amplification of reference gene primers within the assay. To quantify the absolute abundance of each unique TCRbeta CDR3 rearrangement, sequence reads were collapsed and filtered. For each sample, productive Simpson clonality was calculated as the square root of Simpson's diversity index over productive rearrangements. TCRdb stores this immuneACCESS table with in-frame sequences only. Part of the clones is absent; in the studies checked, under half of the shortfall reflects unresolved V genes, and no reason is known for the rest. The DNA gave D and trimming, while V, J and clone size come from that table. The sample has roughly 41,000 clones on record, around 89% of them singletons. The ten largest clones capture 25% to 30% of the sample.

The record originates from a study of blood T cell repertoires in COVID-19 (TCRdb year 2020). A note on the overall study: The collaborator samples originated in the United States, Italy and Spain and spanned the acute and convalescent phases of COVID-19. Where available, HLA class I and class II types were taken from metadata supplied by the sample provider and were not determined by assay-based typing. The dataset comprised deeply sampled blood TCRbeta repertoires from subjects exposed to, actively infected with, or recovered from COVID-19. The prospective study material was composed of cDNA or gDNA derived from T cells, B-cell-depleted T cells, or PBMCs. The samples were drawn from the first 160 participants of the ongoing ImmuneRACE study and from some 1,300 subjects provided by 6 global collaborators. Sample metadata almost always included a de-identified subject ID, COVID-19 status, age in years and sex. The repertoires were released in a freely available public database intended as a resource for research on the immune response to SARS-CoV-2.

Points the paper makes about the study in general: How much clinical and demographic metadata was included differed by source and by participant, and the metadata was provided uncurated.

Whole blood was collected in K2EDTA tubes by collaborating institutions according to the institutions' own protocols. For TCRbeta analysis, collaborator samples were shipped as frozen whole blood, as isolated PBMCs, or as DNA extracted from either sample type. The sequencing sample was made of peripheral blood. The receptor comes from a man aged 55 to 70 with active or convalescent COVID-19. The rearranged segments are TRBV5-1 and TRBJ1-3; TRBD1 might be the D gene, on 6 matching bases. Here is the DNA: TGCGCCAGCAGCCAAGGACAGTACCTCTCTGGAAACACCATATATTTT. Its translation reads: CASSQGQYLSGNTIYF.